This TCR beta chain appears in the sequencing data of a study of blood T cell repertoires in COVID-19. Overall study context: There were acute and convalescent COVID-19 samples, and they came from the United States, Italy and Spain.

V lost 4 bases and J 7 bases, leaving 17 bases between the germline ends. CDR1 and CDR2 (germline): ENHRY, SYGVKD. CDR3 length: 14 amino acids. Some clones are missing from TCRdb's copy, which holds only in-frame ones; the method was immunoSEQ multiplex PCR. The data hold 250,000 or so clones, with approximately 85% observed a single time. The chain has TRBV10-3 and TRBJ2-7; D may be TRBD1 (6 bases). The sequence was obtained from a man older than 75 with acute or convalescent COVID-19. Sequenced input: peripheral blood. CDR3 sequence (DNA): TGTGCCATCAGTGCAGTAGGGGGAAGAAGGGAGCAGTACTTC. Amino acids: CAISAVGGRREQYF.